This T cell receptor beta chain was recovered during a study of T-cell reconstitution after alpha-beta-depleted transplantation in children. TCRbeta library construction was performed incorporating unique molecular identifiers. One entry per CDR3 protein, called by TCRdb with MiXCR from the PCR reads. The data contain 450,000 to 600,000 distinct CDR3 sequences, about 31% of them seen just once; the ten biggest clones take up 2.4%. Looked up from germline, CDR1 is MNHEY and CDR2 is SVGEGT. The V end was cut by 10 bases, the J end by 6 bases, with 12 bases between. CDR3 length: 12 residues. The material sequenced was PBMCs from the stem cell graft donor, taken from the stem cell graft. The TCR sequence derives from a human donor who donated a stem cell graft to a child with aplastic anemia. The chain employs TRBV6-2 or TRBV6-3 and TRBJ2-2; D is undetermined. The CDR3 DNA is TGTGCCACTAAGGAATGGGCCGGGGAGCTGTTTTTT. This sequence encodes CATKEWAGELFF.